What follows are 18 T cell receptor beta chains derived from one specimen sequenced in a study of cytomegalovirus exposure and HLA in healthy donors. PCR was performed using 60 Vbeta and 13 Jbeta primers. Data came from immunoSEQ multiplex PCR; TCRdb stores just in-frame clones and leaves some out. The sample lists approximately 76,000 clones; roughly 85% were seen once. Source material: PBMCs. These TCRs come from a man aged 30-40 years in good health and CMV-seronegative.

In its sample, this clone was seen a few times. The CDR3 loop is CASSHRQGNTEAFF. Here the CDR3 DNA reads TGCGCCAGCAGCCACCGACAGGGGAACACTGAAGCTTTCTTT. The genes are TRBV4-1 and TRBJ1-1, with TRBD1 identical over 7 bases. V shed 3 bases and J 1 base; nucleotides not matched to a gene: 2. Germline lookup yields CDR1 MGHRA and CDR2 YSYEKL. CDR3 length: 14 residues.

The chain is built from TRBV6-6 and TRBJ2-5; weak D call: TRBD2 (5 bases). CDR3 length: 13 residues. Germline V gives CDR1 MNHNY, CDR2 SVGAGI (reference sequence). V lost 2 bases and J 5 bases, leaving 9 bases between the germline ends. The CDR3 coding sequence is TGTGCCAGCAGTTACCCCCCTAGCGAGACCCAGTACTTC. This sequence encodes CASSYPPSETQYF.

There are a few counts of this clone. V usage is TRBV6-6 and J usage is TRBJ2-3; D not resolved. Germline values: CDR1 MNHNY, CDR2 SVGAGI (reference sequence). This CDR3 region has 15 residues. V dropped 5 bases and J dropped 3 bases, with 15 bases sitting between them. The CDR3 sequence: CASSPSRMKTDTQYF. DNA of the CDR3: TGTGCCAGCAGTCCCTCGCGAATGAAGACAGATACGCAGTATTTT.

The chain combines TRBV7-6 with TRBJ1-2; 8 bases are a match to TRBD1. V was clipped by 3 bases and J by 10 bases; unmatched bases: 4. Germline V gene data show CDR1 as SGHVS and CDR2 as FNYEAQ. There are 12 residues in the CDR3. In DNA form, the CDR3 reads TGTGCCAGCAGCTTGGACAGGGCCGACTACACCTTC. It yields the protein CASSLDRADYTF.

About this clone: Other DNA sequences in this sample translate to the same CDR3. The chain recombines TRBV11-2 with TRBJ2-6; D gene ambiguous. CDR1 SGHAT and CDR2 FQNNGV come from the germline V gene. The CDR3 is made up of 15 amino acids. Trimming stripped 6 bases from V and 2 bases from J, with 11 bases between. The CDR3 DNA follows: TGTGCCAGCAGTCCGGGTGGAGCTGGGGCCAACGTCCTGACTTTC. This translates into CASSPGGAGANVLTF.

The chain uses TRBV9 and TRBJ1-1; D is possibly TRBD1 (6 bases). Germline CDR1 is SGDLS and CDR2 is YYNGEE. CDR3 length: 14 residues. Deletions cut 4 bases from V and 5 bases from J, with 15 bases between. Here the CDR3 reads CASSPSRTVTEAFF. CDR3 nucleotide sequence: TGTGCCAGCAGCCCATCTAGGACAGTAACTGAAGCTTTCTTT.

This clone was seen a few times. This chain links TRBV5-6 with TRBJ1-1; D is possibly TRBD1 (6 bases). V was clipped by 3 bases and J by 2 bases, with 8 bases between them. Germline V gene lookup returns CDR1 SGHDT and CDR2 YYEEEE. The CDR3 runs to 13 residues. The CDR3 DNA is TGTGCCAGCAGCTGGACAGCCAACACTGAAGCTTTCTTT. Residues: CASSWTANTEAFF.

This clone was counted a few times. V and J are TRBV28 and TRBJ1-5, with D tentatively TRBD1 (5 bases). The CDR3 has 14 residues. CDR1 is MDHEN, CDR2 SYDVKM, per germline. Trimming pared 5 bases from V and 4 bases from J, leaving 12 bases between. CDR3 loop: CASSQMRGNQPQHF. In nucleotides, the CDR3 is TGTGCCAGCAGTCAGATGCGGGGGAATCAGCCCCAGCATTTT.

This clone came up a few times. DNA for the CDR3: TGTGCCAGCAGCTTTCAACTAGCCCACAATGAGCAGTTCTTC. It specifies CASSFQLAHNEQFF. The chain couples TRBV5-6 to TRBJ2-1, with D possibly matching TRBD2 (6 bases). CDR3 size: 14 residues. Trimming left V 2 bases short and J 5 bases short, with 11 bases between. Looked up from germline, CDR1 is SGHDT and CDR2 is YYEEEE.

The chain uses TRBV6-6 and TRBJ2-7, with D unresolved. The CDR3 has 11 residues. Germline assignment: CDR1 MNHNY and CDR2 SVGAGI (reference sequence). Deletions cut 6 bases from V and 4 bases from J, with 7 bases between. The CDR3 protein is CASSNWYEQYF. The CDR3 region has the DNA TGTGCCAGCAGCAACTGGTACGAGCAGTACTTC.

The V and J genes are TRBV2 and TRBJ1-1, with D perhaps matching TRBD1 (6 bases). The CDR3 has 12 residues. V shed 8 bases and J shed 3 bases, with 10 bases lying between them. Germline V gives CDR1 SNHLY, CDR2 FYNNEI. The CDR3 DNA is TGTGCCAGCGAGGGGGAACACACTGAAGCTTTCTTT. It is translated as CASEGEHTEAFF.

This clone turned up a few times. Here the CDR3 reads CASSLDQGTGELFF. The CDR3 DNA follows: TGTGCCAGCAGCTTAGACCAGGGGACCGGGGAGCTGTTTTTT. V and J are TRBV7-9 and TRBJ2-2, with D perhaps TRBD1 (6 bases). V was trimmed by 1 base and J by 5 bases, leaving 8 bases between them. Per germline, CDR1 SEHNR and CDR2 FQNEAQ (reference sequence). CDR3 size: 14 residues.

The rearrangement uses TRBV6-5 and TRBJ1-6; D remains ambiguous. The CDR3 loop spans 14 amino acids. CDR1 MNHEY and CDR2 SVGAGI come from the germline V gene. V lost 2 bases and J 6 bases, leaving 8 bases between the germline ends. The CDR3 DNA is TGTGCCAGCAGTTACGAATACAGTAATTCACCCCTCCACTTT. It codes for CASSYEYSNSPLHF.

The V and J genes are TRBV29-1 and TRBJ2-1, with TRBD2 matching 9 bases. Germline loops: CDR1 SQVTM, CDR2 ANQGSEA. The CDR3 is 13 amino acids. The V segment lost 7 bases and the J segment 8 bases; nucleotides outside the gene matches: 9. The CDR3: CSAKSGRLDEQFF. CDR3 in DNA: TGCAGCGCAAAGAGCGGGAGGCTCGATGAGCAGTTCTTC.

This clone occurred many times. The DNA of the CDR3 is TGCGCCAGCAGCCAAGATATAACCAGTCCCTATGGCTACACCTTC. Translated: CASSQDITSPYGYTF. The chain recombines TRBV4-3 with TRBJ1-2, with no clear D. The V gene lost 0 bases and the J gene lost 4 bases, with 12 bases spanning the gap. Germline lookup yields CDR1 LGHNA and CDR2 YSLEER. The CDR3 runs 15 residues.

The rearrangement links TRBV5-1 to TRBJ2-3, with D uncertain. The CDR3 loop spans 13 amino acids. V was trimmed by 2 bases and J by 4 bases, leaving 8 bases between them. CDR1 and CDR2 (germline): SGHRS, YFSETQ. CDR3 amino acids: CASSLHTPDTQYF. DNA of the CDR3: TGCGCCAGCAGCTTACATACCCCAGATACGCAGTATTTT.

The chain is built from TRBV7-9 and TRBJ2-1; 12 bases map to TRBD2. This CDR3 contains 17 residues. Germline lookup yields CDR1 SEHNR and CDR2 FQNEAQ (reference sequence). V lost 5 bases and J lost 4; bases outside the gene matches: 9. This CDR3 reads CASSPSTLAGGYNEQFF. Here the CDR3 DNA reads TGTGCCAGCAGCCCTTCGACACTAGCGGGAGGATACAATGAGCAGTTCTTC.

The rearrangement links TRBV5-5 to TRBJ2-3, with TRBD2 as a possible D gene (6 bases). CDR3 length: 15 amino acids. V lost 0 bases and J 4 bases, leaving 12 bases between the germline ends. Germline V lookup: CDR1 SGHKS, CDR2 YYEKEE (reference sequence). CDR3 DNA sequence: TGTGCCAGCAGCTTGGTGGGGGGTATCCCAGATACGCAGTATTTT. It encodes CASSLVGGIPDTQYF.